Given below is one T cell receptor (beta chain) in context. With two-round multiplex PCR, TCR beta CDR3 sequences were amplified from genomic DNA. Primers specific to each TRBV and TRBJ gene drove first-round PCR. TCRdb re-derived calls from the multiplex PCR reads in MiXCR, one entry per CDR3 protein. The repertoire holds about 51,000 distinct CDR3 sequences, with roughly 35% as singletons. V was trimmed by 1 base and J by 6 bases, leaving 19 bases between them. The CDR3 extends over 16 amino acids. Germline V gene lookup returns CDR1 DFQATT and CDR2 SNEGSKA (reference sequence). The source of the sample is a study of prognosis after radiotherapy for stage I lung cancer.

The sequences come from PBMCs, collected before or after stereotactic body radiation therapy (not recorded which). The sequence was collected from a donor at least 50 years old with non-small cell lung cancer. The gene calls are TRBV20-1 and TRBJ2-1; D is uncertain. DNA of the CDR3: TGCAGTGCTAGAGTCCCCGAACCCCGGTGCGTCAATGAGCAGTTCTTC. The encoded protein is CSARVPEPRCVNEQFF.